This passage covers 18 T cell receptor beta chains from one sample sequenced in a study of T cell responses to AZD1222 COVID-19 vaccine. Using immunoSEQ multiplex PCR, the repertoire was profiled, and TCRdb retains in-frame clones only, with some absent. The repertoire consists of some 150,000 clones, with about 92% occurring once and the leading ten covering around 4.3%. The sequencing here drew on peripheral blood, taken on day 0 of AZD1222 vaccination. The receptors originated from an adult in good health.

The chain joins TRBV4-1 to TRBJ1-1; D remains ambiguous. This CDR3 region has 16 residues. V shed 0 bases and J shed 6 bases, with 17 bases lying between them. Germline assignment: CDR1 MGHRA and CDR2 YSYEKL. CDR3 sequence reads: CASSQDGQELGAEAFF. In DNA, the CDR3 is TGCGCCAGCAGCCAAGATGGGCAGGAGTTAGGCGCTGAAGCTTTCTTT.

The chain recombines TRBV25-1 with TRBJ1-1; TRBD1 might be the D (6 bases). V dropped 4 bases and J dropped 4 bases, with 13 bases sitting between them. This CDR3 has 14 amino acids. Germline CDR1 reads MGHDK; CDR2 reads SYGVNS. CDR3 in amino acids: CASSGPQGSTEAFF. The DNA for the CDR3 is TGTGCCAGCAGTGGGCCTCAGGGGAGCACTGAAGCTTTCTTT.

V is TRBV5-1 and J is TRBJ2-1; D unresolved. Germline CDR1 reads SGHRS; CDR2 reads YFSETQ. Trimming took off 0 bases at V and 5 bases at J, with 12 bases between the two ends. This CDR3 has 15 amino acids. The CDR3 DNA reads TGCGCCAGCAGCTTGGAAATGATAGGAGACAATGAGCAGTTCTTC. The encoded protein is CASSLEMIGDNEQFF.

This clone occurred once. Other DNA sequences within the sample encode an identical CDR3. V usage is TRBV10-1 and J usage is TRBJ1-1; no clear D gene. V lost 0 bases to trimming and J lost 1 base, with 6 bases between them. Looked up from germline, CDR1 is WNHNN and CDR2 is SYGVQD (reference sequence). The CDR3 runs 14 residues. For the CDR3, the DNA is TGCGCCAGCAGTGAGTCCACGGGGAACACTGAAGCTTTCTTT. Its translation is CASSESTGNTEAFF.

This clone was recorded once. CDR3 bases: TGTGCCAGCAGTCCCGCCCAGGCGAACACTGAAGCTTTCTTT. Encoded protein: CASSPAQANTEAFF. The chain recombines TRBV28 with TRBJ1-1; D is unclear. Per germline, CDR1 MDHEN and CDR2 SYDVKM. V was pared by 5 bases and J by 1 base, with 11 bases between. The CDR3 has 14 amino acids.

The gene calls are TRBV18 and TRBJ2-1; D ambiguous. The CDR3 is 11 residues long. V dropped 2 bases and J dropped 7 bases, with 3 bases sitting between them. CDR1 and CDR2 (germline): KGHSH, LQKENI. The CDR3 protein is CASSPENEQFF. Written as DNA, the CDR3 is TGTGCCAGCTCACCAGAAAATGAGCAGTTCTTC.

The chain links TRBV19 to TRBJ2-5; 9 bases are shared with TRBD2. The CDR3 extends over 16 amino acids. Germline values: CDR1 LNHDA, CDR2 SQIVND (reference sequence). V gave up 1 base and J gave up 5 bases; unmatched junction bases: 8. The CDR3 coding sequence is TGTGCCAGTAGTATAGGTGCGGGAGGGCCTGACGAGACCCAGTACTTC. Residues: CASSIGAGGPDETQYF.

This chain uses TRBV5-1 with TRBJ2-1; D perhaps matches TRBD2 (5 bases). Germline lookup yields CDR1 SGHRS and CDR2 YFSETQ. The CDR3 is made up of 13 amino acids. Trimming left V 6 bases short and J 8 bases short, with 15 bases between. The CDR3 loop is CASNDRGIDEQFF. CDR3 coding DNA: TGCGCCAGCAATGACCGGGGTATCGATGAGCAGTTCTTC.

This chain connects TRBV18 to TRBJ1-5; 9 bases agree with TRBD1. V shed 3 bases, J shed 1 base, and the junction held 7 bases outside the gene matches. Per germline, CDR1 KGHSH and CDR2 LQKENI. This CDR3 has 17 residues. CDR3 in amino acids: CASSPGQGIVSNQPQHF. The CDR3 coding sequence is TGTGCCAGCTCACCCGGACAGGGGATTGTGAGCAATCAGCCCCAGCATTTT. The complete variable domain, with remaining parts taken from reference TRBV18 and TRBJ1-5, reads NAGVMQNPRHLVRRRGQEARLRCSPMKGHSHVYWYRQLPEEGLKFMVYLQKENIIDESGMPKERFSAEFPKEGPSILRIQQVVRGDSAAYFCASSPGQGIVSNQPQHFGDGTRLSIL.

The chain couples TRBV11-3 to TRBJ2-2; unclear D gene. There are 13 residues in the CDR3. Germline CDR1 SGHNT, CDR2 YENEEA. V was trimmed by 5 bases and J by 2 bases, leaving 6 bases between them. The CDR3 DNA reads as TGTGCCAGCAGCCGCGAAAACACCGGGGAGCTGTTTTTT. It translates to CASSRENTGELFF.

This chain joins TRBV6-5 and TRBJ1-5, with D perhaps TRBD1 (5 bases). Trimming left V 6 bases short and J 2 bases short, with 8 bases between. This CDR3 region has 13 residues. Germline V gives CDR1 MNHEY, CDR2 SVGAGI. CDR3 bases: TGTGCCAGCAGAGCGGGGGGCAATCAGCCCCAGCATTTT. Translating gives CASRAGGNQPQHF.

The CDR3 sequence: CASTDRTGEYEQYF. For the CDR3, the DNA is TGTGCCAGCACCGACCGGACAGGGGAGTACGAGCAGTACTTC. The V call is TRBV9, the J call TRBJ2-7; 9 bases fit TRBD1. V was clipped by 6 bases and J by 4 bases; unmatched bases: 8. The CDR3 runs to 14 residues. CDR1 is SGDLS and CDR2 is YYNGEE in the germline V gene.

The chain combines TRBV19 with TRBJ2-6; tentatively, D is TRBD2 (5 bases). Germline CDR1 LNHDA, CDR2 SQIVND (reference sequence). The ends were cut back, 8 bases at V and 2 bases at J, with 10 bases in the middle. The CDR3 has 14 amino acids. The CDR3 bases are TGTGCCAGTCTCGGGGTGACTGGGGCCAACGTCCTGACTTTC. Translation gives CASLGVTGANVLTF.

The chain carries TRBV11-3 and TRBJ1-3, with unresolved D. V was cut by 1 base and J by 3 bases, with 4 bases left in between. This CDR3 spans 13 amino acids. Per the germline V gene, CDR1 is SGHNT and CDR2 is YENEEA. CDR3 protein: CASSLVLGNTIYF. CDR3 DNA: TGTGCCAGCAGCTTAGTACTTGGAAACACCATATATTTT.

J is TRBJ1-5 and V is TRBV4-1, with a weak D call TRBD1 (6 bases). Trimming stripped 2 bases from V and 7 bases from J, with 18 bases between. In germline, CDR1 is MGHRA, CDR2 YSYEKL. CDR3 length equals 16 residues. The CDR3 bases are TGCGCCAGCAGCCAAATAATTGCGGGGGCCCAGCAGCCCCAGCATTTT. Its translation is CASSQIIAGAQQPQHF.

The V gene is TRBV6-5, the J gene TRBJ1-6; no clear D gene. The germline CDR1 and CDR2 sequences are MNHEY and SVGAGI. CDR3 size: 13 residues. Trimming cost V 1 base and J 9 bases, with 7 bases left between them. The CDR3 nucleotides are TGTGCCAGCAGTTACTTCGGGAGTTCACCCCTCCACTTT. Its protein product is CASSYFGSSPLHF.

The rearrangement uses TRBV4-1 and TRBJ2-3; no definite D call. Germline assignment: CDR1 MGHRA and CDR2 YSYEKL. Trimming removed 2 bases from V and 5 bases from J, with 5 bases in between. The CDR3 consists of 12 residues. The CDR3, as DNA: TGCGCCAGCAGCCAAACGGGAGATACGCAGTATTTT. As protein: CASSQTGDTQYF.

The chain combines TRBV19 with TRBJ2-7; D might be TRBD1 (6 bases). This CDR3 comprises 14 residues. CDR1 is LNHDA, CDR2 SQIVND, per germline (reference sequence). V lost 5 bases to trimming and J lost 0 bases, with 11 bases between them. CDR3 in amino acids: CASSWTESSYEQYF. In DNA form, the CDR3 reads TGTGCCAGTAGTTGGACAGAGAGCTCCTACGAGCAGTACTTC.